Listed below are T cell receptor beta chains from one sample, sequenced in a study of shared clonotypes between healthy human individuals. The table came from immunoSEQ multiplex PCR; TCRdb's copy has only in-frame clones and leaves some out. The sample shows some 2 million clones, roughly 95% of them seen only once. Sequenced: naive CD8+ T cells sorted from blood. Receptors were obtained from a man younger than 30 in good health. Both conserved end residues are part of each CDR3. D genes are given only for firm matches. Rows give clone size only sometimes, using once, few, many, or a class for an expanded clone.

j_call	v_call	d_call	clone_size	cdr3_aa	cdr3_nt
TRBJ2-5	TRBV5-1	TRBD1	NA	CASSPFGQGKPHF	TGCGCCAGCAGCCCATTTGGACAGGGAAAGCCCCACTTC
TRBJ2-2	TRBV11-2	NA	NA	CASQPKSLVGTGELFF	TGTGCCAGCCAACCAAAATCACTAGTCGGCACCGGGGAGCTGTTTTTT
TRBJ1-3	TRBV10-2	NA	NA	CASSETVSGNTIYF	TGCGCCAGCAGTGAGACGGTCTCTGGAAACACCATATATTTT
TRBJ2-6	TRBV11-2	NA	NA	CASSQAGAGGANVLTF	TGTGCCAGCAGCCAGGCAGGGGCTGGGGGGGCCAACGTCCTGACTTTC
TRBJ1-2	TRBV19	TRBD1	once	CASRPGQGAHHYGYTF	TGTGCCAGTAGACCGGGACAGGGGGCCCACCACTATGGCTACACCTTC
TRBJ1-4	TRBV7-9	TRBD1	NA	CASSLVGQGNEKLFF	TGTGCCAGCAGCTTAGTGGGACAGGGTAATGAAAAACTGTTTTTT
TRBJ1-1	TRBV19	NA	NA	CASSMDLNTEAFF	TGTGCCAGTAGTATGGATTTGAACACTGAAGCTTTCTTT
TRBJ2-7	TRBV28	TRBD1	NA	CASSPQGTGGLYEQYF	TGTGCCAGCAGTCCTCAAGGGACAGGTGGCCTCTACGAGCAGTACTTC
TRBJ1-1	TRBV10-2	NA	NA	CASSSPGTNTEAFF	TGCGCCAGCAGTTCCCCGGGGACGAACACTGAAGCTTTCTTT
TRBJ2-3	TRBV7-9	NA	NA	CASSFRDSADTQYF	TGTGCCAGCAGCTTTCGGGACTCCGCGGATACGCAGTATTTT
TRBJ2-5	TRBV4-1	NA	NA	CASSQVDGLALAQYF	TGCGCCAGCAGCCAAGTGGATGGGCTAGCTTTGGCCCAGTACTTC
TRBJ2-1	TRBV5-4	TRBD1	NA	CASSSEGAWAQFF	TGTGCCAGCAGTTCTGAGGGGGCGTGGGCACAGTTCTTC
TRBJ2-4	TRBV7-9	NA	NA	CASSSLSAKNIQYF	TGTGCCAGCAGTTCTCTCTCGGCCAAAAACATTCAGTACTTC
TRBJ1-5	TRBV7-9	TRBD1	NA	CASSPTGGDQPQHF	TGTGCCAGCAGCCCGACAGGGGGCGATCAGCCCCAGCATTTT
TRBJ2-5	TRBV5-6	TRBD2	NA	CASSGGLAGALGETQYF	TGTGCCAGCAGCGGTGGACTAGCGGGGGCCCTAGGGGAGACCCAGTACTTC
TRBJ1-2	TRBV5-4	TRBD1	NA	CASSILGTGDGYTF	TGTGCCAGCAGCATCCTCGGGACAGGGGATGGCTACACCTTC
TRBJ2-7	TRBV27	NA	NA	CASSLSPVYEQYF	TGTGCCAGCAGTTTATCCCCCGTCTACGAGCAGTACTTC
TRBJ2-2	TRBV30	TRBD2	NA	CAWSSGLELFF	TGTGCCTGGAGTTCGGGACTAGAGCTGTTTTTT
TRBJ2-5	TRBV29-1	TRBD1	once	CSMFTGAGETQYF	TGCAGCATGTTCACAGGGGCAGGGGAGACCCAGTACTTC
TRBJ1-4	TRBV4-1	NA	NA	CASSQFGGRYDEKLFF	TGCGCCAGCAGCCAATTTGGTGGCCGGTACGATGAAAAACTGTTTTTT
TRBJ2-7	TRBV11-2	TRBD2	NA	CASSWSGRGFVYEQYF	TGTGCCAGCAGCTGGAGCGGGAGGGGTTTTGTTTACGAGCAGTACTTC
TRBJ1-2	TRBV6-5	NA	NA	CASKVGARDGYTF	TGTGCCAGCAAAGTTGGGGCGCGGGATGGCTACACCTTC
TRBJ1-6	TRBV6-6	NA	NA	CAGGPDNSPLHF	TGTGCCGGGGGACCGGATAATTCACCCCTCCACTTT
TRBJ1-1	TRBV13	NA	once	CASSLEGARSTEAFF	TGTGCCAGCAGCTTAGAGGGCGCACGGTCCACTGAAGCTTTCTTT
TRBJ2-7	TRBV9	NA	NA	CASSVGANSYEQYF	TGTGCCAGCAGCGTAGGGGCCAACTCCTACGAGCAGTACTTC
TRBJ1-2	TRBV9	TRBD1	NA	CASSYRQGGYGYTF	TGTGCCAGCAGCTACAGACAGGGAGGCTATGGCTACACCTTC
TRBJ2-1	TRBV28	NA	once	CASSGGFTYNEQFF	TGTGCCAGCAGCGGAGGGTTTACCTACAATGAGCAGTTCTTC
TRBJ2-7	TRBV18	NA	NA	CASSWESYEQYF	TGTGCCAGCTCATGGGAGTCCTACGAGCAGTACTTC